The rows below give T cell receptor beta chains drawn from one sample of a study of blood T cells in healthy people across ages. Each CDR3 protein is one row after TCRdb ran MiXCR on the 5' RACE reads. The sample records hundreds of thousands of distinct CDR3 sequences, roughly 30% being singletons. Sequencing used blood. The receptors stem from an elderly woman in good health. CDR3s include the opening cysteine and the closing phenylalanine or tryptophan. D genes are given only for firm matches. Rows give clone size only sometimes, using once, few, many, or a class for an expanded clone.

clone_size,j_call,d_call,v_call,cdr3_nt,cdr3_aa
many,TRBJ1-2,.,TRBV20-1,TGCAGTGCTAGAGATGGACATTGGCGAGGCTACACCTTC,CSARDGHWRGYTF
few,TRBJ1-2,TRBD1,TRBV30,TGTGCCTGGAGACAGGGGGCGCGTTCCCTGGGCGGCTACACCTTC,CAWRQGARSLGGYTF
few,TRBJ2-3,TRBD1,TRBV10-3,TGTGCCATCAGTGCGGGACAGGGGGTGGGGGATACGCAGTATTTT,CAISAGQGVGDTQYF
many,TRBJ2-3,.,TRBV20-1,TGCAGTGCGAGGCTCGGAGTGGGCGGACCGGATACGCAGTATTTT,CSARLGVGGPDTQYF
.,TRBJ2-5,.,TRBV5-1,TGCACCGGCAGCTTGGAGGGACGGGCAGAGACCCAGTACTTC,CTGSLEGRAETQYF
.,TRBJ2-2,.,TRBV5-5,TGTGCCAGCAGCTTCGGAGCTAGATCTGTCGCCGGGGAGCTGTTTTTT,CASSFGARSVAGELFF
.,TRBJ1-2,.,TRBV6-6,TGTGCCAGCAGTTACGGGGATGAGGGCTACACCTTC,CASSYGDEGYTF
many,TRBJ2-1,.,TRBV5-6,TGTGCCAGCAGCTTCGTACTAGGGCAGCGGTACAATGAGCAGTTCTTC,CASSFVLGQRYNEQFF
.,TRBJ2-7,.,TRBV5-6,TGTGCCAGCAGCTTACCAACATGGATCGATGAGAGGCAGTACTTC,CASSLPTWIDERQYF
many,TRBJ2-7,TRBD1,TRBV29-1,TGCAGCGTCGCCGGGACAGCCGAGGTGGAGCAGTACTTC,CSVAGTAEVEQYF
few,TRBJ2-2,.,TRBV7-9,TGTGCCCAGCAGGATGGCGACACCGGGGAGCTGTTTTTT,CAQQDGDTGELFF
.,TRBJ2-6,TRBD1,TRBV18,TGTGCCAGCTCACCAAGGACAGGGGGCGTCTCTGGGGCCAACGTCCTGACTTTC,CASSPRTGGVSGANVLTF
.,TRBJ2-7,TRBD2,TRBV7-9,TGTGCCAGCAGCTCATACGGGACTACGTACAATGAGCAGTACTTC,CASSSYGTTYNEQYF
.,TRBJ1-3,.,TRBV9,TGTGCCAGCAGCTCGAACAGCTCTGGAAACACCATATATTTT,CASSSNSSGNTIYF
many,TRBJ2-5,.,TRBV20-1,TGCAGTGCTAGAAAATGGGACAACCAGCAAGAGACCCAGTACTTC,CSARKWDNQQETQYF
many,TRBJ2-5,TRBD2,TRBV7-2,TGTGCCAGCAGCTTAAGCGGGGGGGCGGAGACCCAGTACTTC,CASSLSGGAETQYF
many,TRBJ2-3,.,TRBV11-2,TGTGCCAGCAGCTTCCTCCCAGATACGCAGTATTTT,CASSFLPDTQYF
many,TRBJ2-5,.,TRBV11-2,TGTGCCAGCAGCTCCTCCCCGACTAGAACAGAGACCCAGTACTTC,CASSSSPTRTETQYF
many,TRBJ2-1,.,TRBV20-1,TGCAGTGCTAGAGAACTGACGTCACAGGTATACAATGAGCAGTTCTTC,CSARELTSQVYNEQFF
many,TRBJ2-1,.,TRBV2,TGTGCCAGCAGACTCGGACACAATGAGCAGTTCTTC,CASRLGHNEQFF
few,TRBJ2-1,TRBD1,TRBV18,TGTGCCAGCTCTGAGACAGGGAGCTCCTACAATGAGCAGTTCTTC,CASSETGSSYNEQFF
few,TRBJ1-4,.,TRBV5-6,TGTGCCAGCAGCTTGGTGACAGCCGTTAATGAAAAACTGTTTTTT,CASSLVTAVNEKLFF
many,TRBJ2-7,.,TRBV5-6,TGTGCCAGCAGCCAGGACAGAGCCTACGAGCAGTACTTC,CASSQDRAYEQYF
many,TRBJ2-7,.,TRBV5-1,TGCGCCAGCAGCTTGATCGGGGCGGGATCCTACGAGCAGTACTTC,CASSLIGAGSYEQYF
.,TRBJ2-5,.,TRBV4-3,TGCGCCAGCAGCCAACACGCCGGGTTCTCCTACAATGAGCAGTACTTC,CASSQHAGFSYNEQYF
many,TRBJ2-5,.,TRBV7-2,TGTGCCAGCAGCTTGGGTCAGACCCAGTACTTC,CASSLGQTQYF
many,TRBJ2-1,TRBD2,TRBV20-1,TGCAGTGCTAGGGCTGGAGCGGGGGCCTACAATGAGCAGTTCTTC,CSARAGAGAYNEQFF
many,TRBJ1-2,.,TRBV20-1,TGCAGTGCTAGAGATGGGGGGGCAGGAGGCTACACCTTC,CSARDGGAGGYTF
many,TRBJ1-1,.,TRBV7-2,TGTGCCAGCAGCTTAGTCGTAGGGACGGACCTTTACACTGAAGCTTTCTTT,CASSLVVGTDLYTEAFF
many,TRBJ2-1,.,TRBV20-1,TGCAGTGCTAGAGCCCCCGGGGGTGAGCAGTTCTTC,CSARAPGGEQFF
few,TRBJ2-5,TRBD2,TRBV20-1,TGCAGTGCAACCGGGACTAGCGGGGACAATGAGCAGTACTTC,CSATGTSGDNEQYF
few,TRBJ1-6,TRBD1,TRBV7-2,TGTGCCAGCAGCTTCCAAGGGACAGTCAATTCACCCCTCCACTTT,CASSFQGTVNSPLHF
.,TRBJ2-1,TRBD2,TRBV12-3/TRBV12-4,TGTGCCAGCAGTTTGGGGTGGGGGGGTTTAAACTCCTACAATGAGCAGTTCTTC,CASSLGWGGLNSYNEQFF
many,TRBJ1-1,TRBD1,TRBV7-6,TGTGCCAGCAGCTCGAGGCAGGGGGCCATCATGAACACTGAAGCTTTCTTT,CASSSRQGAIMNTEAFF
many,TRBJ1-6,TRBD1,TRBV6-1,TGTGCCAGCAGTGATCCCGACAGGGTTTCCTATAATTCACCCCTCCACTTT,CASSDPDRVSYNSPLHF
many,TRBJ2-3,TRBD2,TRBV20-1,TGCAGTGCTACCGACCAGCGGGGGGCTACAGATACGCAGTATTTT,CSATDQRGATDTQYF
many,TRBJ2-3,TRBD2,TRBV6-4,TGTGCCAGCAGTGAAATACTAGCGAGCACGCAGTATTTT,CASSEILASTQYF
many,TRBJ1-1,.,TRBV20-1,TGCAGTGCTAGAGCCCGTAACACTGAAGCTTTCTTT,CSARARNTEAFF
many,TRBJ2-1,.,TRBV7-3,TGTGCCAGCAGTCGGACGGGCTCCTACAATGAGCAGTTCTTC,CASSRTGSYNEQFF
.,TRBJ1-1,.,TRBV5-1,TGCGCCAGCAGCTTGTCAGCACGGTCCGGGGGAGGGACTGAAGCTTTCTTT,CASSLSARSGGGTEAFF
many,TRBJ2-5,.,TRBV20-1,TGCAGTGCTAGAGTTGTAAAGACCCAGTACTTC,CSARVVKTQYF
many,TRBJ2-1,.,TRBV27,TGTGCCAGCAGTTTCAGGCCGGACCCTCCCAATGAGCAGTTCTTC,CASSFRPDPPNEQFF
.,TRBJ2-7,TRBD1,TRBV7-2,TGTGCCAGCAGCGAGAGGACAGGTAGGTCCTACAATGAGCAGTACTTC,CASSERTGRSYNEQYF
many,TRBJ2-6,.,TRBV6-2/TRBV6-3,TGTGCCAGCAGGAATGGGGTAGCGGTTCTCTCTGGGGCCAACGTCCTGACTTTC,CASRNGVAVLSGANVLTF
few,TRBJ2-7,.,TRBV20-1,TGCGGTGCTAGAGGAGCCGCGGGGTATTCCTACGGGCAGTACTTC,CGARGAAGYSYGQYF
.,TRBJ2-3,TRBD2,TRBV19,TGTGCCAGTAGTACACTAGCGGGGGCCACAGATACGCAGTATTTT,CASSTLAGATDTQYF
once,TRBJ1-2,.,TRBV12-3/TRBV12-4,TGTGCCAGCAGCCAAGGAGGGTCGTACTATGGCTACACCTTC,CASSQGGSYYGYTF
.,TRBJ1-2,.,TRBV30,TGTGCCTGGAGCCTGGGGGGGCAGGACTCCTCTCTCTATGGCTACACCTTC,CAWSLGGQDSSLYGYTF
many,TRBJ2-7,.,TRBV19,TGTGCCAGTAGTACTGCCGGGGGGCCGTACGAGCAGTACTTC,CASSTAGGPYEQYF
.,TRBJ2-5,TRBD1,TRBV29-1,TGCAGCGCTCGGGACAGGAAGGCGGTTGAGACCCAGTACTTC,CSARDRKAVETQYF
.,TRBJ1-1,.,TRBV14,TGTGCCAGCAGCCACAGGACAATCATGCGGACTGAAGCTTTCTTT,CASSHRTIMRTEAFF
many,TRBJ1-5,.,TRBV10-2,TGCGCCAGCAGGGCGGGGGAAAGTCAGCCCCAGCATTTT,CASRAGESQPQHF
few,TRBJ2-5,.,TRBV6-1,TGTGCCAGCAGTGGACCGGGGCAGGGGATGGAACCGGGGGAGCAGTACTTC,CASSGPGQGMEPGEQYF
many,TRBJ2-1,TRBD2,TRBV13,TGTGCCAGCAGCTTCTATCCGGGACTAGCGGGATACAATGAGCAGTTCTTC,CASSFYPGLAGYNEQFF
.,TRBJ2-3,.,TRBV7-9,TGTGCCAGCAGCTCGGGGACCACAGGGAGTGGGGGGACGCAGTATTTT,CASSSGTTGSGGTQYF
many,TRBJ2-7,.,TRBV29-1,TGCAGCGTTGAACCGGGCAGGGGCACCTACGAGCAGTACTTC,CSVEPGRGTYEQYF
many,TRBJ1-1,.,TRBV12-3/TRBV12-4,TGTGCCAGCAGTTTAGCGTCGGGGGGCCTAGGGAACACTGAAGCTTTCTTT,CASSLASGGLGNTEAFF